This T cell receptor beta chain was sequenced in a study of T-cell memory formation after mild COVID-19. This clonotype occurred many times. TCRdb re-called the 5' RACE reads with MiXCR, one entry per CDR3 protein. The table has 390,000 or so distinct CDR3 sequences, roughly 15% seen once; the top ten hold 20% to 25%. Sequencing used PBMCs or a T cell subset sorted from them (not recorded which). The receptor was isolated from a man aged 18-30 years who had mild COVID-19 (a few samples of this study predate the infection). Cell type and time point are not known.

CDR3 residues: CASSPGGGGPYNEQFF. DNA for the CDR3: TGTGCCAGCTCCCCTGGTGGCGGGGGGCCATACAATGAGCAGTTCTTC. The chain employs TRBV7-2 and TRBJ2-1; 8 bases fit TRBD2. V dropped 8 bases and J dropped 4; count of bases not matched to a gene: 13. In germline, CDR1 is SGHTA, CDR2 FQGNSA. This CDR3 has 16 residues.